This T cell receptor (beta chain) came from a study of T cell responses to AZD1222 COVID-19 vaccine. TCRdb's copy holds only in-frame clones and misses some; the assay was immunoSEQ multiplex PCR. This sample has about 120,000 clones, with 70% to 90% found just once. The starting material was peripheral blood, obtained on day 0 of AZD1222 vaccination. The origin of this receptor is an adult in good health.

The chain's CDR3 is CASRTGTATGELFF. The DNA of the CDR3 is TGTGCCAGCAGGACCGGGACAGCCACCGGGGAGCTGTTTTTT. The rearrangement uses TRBV2 and TRBJ2-2; 7 nucleotides agree with TRBD1. V was pared by 6 bases and J by 4 bases, with 5 bases of the junction left unmatched. The CDR3 runs to 14 residues. Looked up from germline, CDR1 is SNHLY and CDR2 is FYNNEI.